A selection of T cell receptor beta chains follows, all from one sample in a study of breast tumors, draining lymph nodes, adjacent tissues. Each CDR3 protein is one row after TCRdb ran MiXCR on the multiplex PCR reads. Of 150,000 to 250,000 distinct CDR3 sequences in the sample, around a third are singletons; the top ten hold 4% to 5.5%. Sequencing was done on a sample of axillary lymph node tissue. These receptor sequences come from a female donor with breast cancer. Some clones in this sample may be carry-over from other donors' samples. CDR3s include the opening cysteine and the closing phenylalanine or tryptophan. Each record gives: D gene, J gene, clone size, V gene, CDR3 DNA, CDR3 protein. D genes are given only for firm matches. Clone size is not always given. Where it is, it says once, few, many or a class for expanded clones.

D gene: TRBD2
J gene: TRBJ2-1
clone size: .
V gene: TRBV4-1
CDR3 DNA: TGCGCCAGCAGCCAAGAGGGCGGGCGGGGGGGCCGATTCGGCCACAATGAGCAGTTCTTC
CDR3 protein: CASSQEGGRGGRFGHNEQFF

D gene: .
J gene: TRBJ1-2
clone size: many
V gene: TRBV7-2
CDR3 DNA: TGTGCCAGCAGCTTAGCAGCCTATGGCTACACCTTC
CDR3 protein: CASSLAAYGYTF

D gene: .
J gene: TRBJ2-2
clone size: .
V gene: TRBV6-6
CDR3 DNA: TGTGCCAGCAGGGGGGGGCAGCGGGAGCTGTTTTTT
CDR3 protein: CASRGGQRELFF

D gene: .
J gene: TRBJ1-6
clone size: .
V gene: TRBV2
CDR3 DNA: TGTGCCAGCAGCCCGGGACTGTCTAATTCACCCCTCCACTTT
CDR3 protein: CASSPGLSNSPLHF

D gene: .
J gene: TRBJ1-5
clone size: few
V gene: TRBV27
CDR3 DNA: TGTGCCAGCAGTGGCGGGGGAGGACAGCCCCAGCATTTT
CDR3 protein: CASSGGGGQPQHF

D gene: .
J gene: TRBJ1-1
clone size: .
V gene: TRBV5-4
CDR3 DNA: TGTGCCAGCAGCCCTCCGACGGGGATAGGCACTGAAGCTTTCTTT
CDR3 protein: CASSPPTGIGTEAFF

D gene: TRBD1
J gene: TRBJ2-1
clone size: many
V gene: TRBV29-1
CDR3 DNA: TGCAGCGCCGGAGCAGGGGGCTACAATGAGCAGTTCTTC
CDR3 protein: CSAGAGGYNEQFF

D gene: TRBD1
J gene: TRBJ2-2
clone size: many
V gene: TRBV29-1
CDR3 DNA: TGCAGCGTACAGGGGGCGAACACCGGGGAGCTGTTTTTT
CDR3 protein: CSVQGANTGELFF

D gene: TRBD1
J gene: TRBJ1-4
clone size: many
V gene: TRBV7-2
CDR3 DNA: TGTGCCAGCAGCACGGGACAGGGGGACGAAAAACTGTTTTTT
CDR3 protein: CASSTGQGDEKLFF

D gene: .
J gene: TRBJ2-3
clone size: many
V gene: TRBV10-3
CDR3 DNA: TGTGCCATCAGCACAGGGACGGGCGGCACAGATACGCAGTATTTT
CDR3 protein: CAISTGTGGTDTQYF

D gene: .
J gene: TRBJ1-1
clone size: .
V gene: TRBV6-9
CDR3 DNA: TGTGCCAGCAGTTACTTCGACATTACGAGCACTGAAGCTTTCTTT
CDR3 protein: CASSYFDITSTEAFF

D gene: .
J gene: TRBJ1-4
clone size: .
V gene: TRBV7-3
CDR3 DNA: TGTGCCAGCAGCTTAAGGGGACGGGGAGCGACCATAAATGAAAAACTGTTTTTT
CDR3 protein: CASSLRGRGATINEKLFF

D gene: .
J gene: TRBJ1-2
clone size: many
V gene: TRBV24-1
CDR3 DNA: TGTGCCACCAGCCCAGGACATATCTATGGCTACACCTTC
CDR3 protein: CATSPGHIYGYTF

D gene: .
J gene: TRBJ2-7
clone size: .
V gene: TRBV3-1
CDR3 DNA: TGTGCCAGCAGCCCCAGAACGAACGACTACGGGCAGTACTTC
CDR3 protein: CASSPRTNDYGQYF

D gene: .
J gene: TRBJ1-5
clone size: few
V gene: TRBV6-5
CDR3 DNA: TGTGCCAGCAGTGAGGGAGGGGTGTTATTGCCCCAGCATTTT
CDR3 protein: CASSEGGVLLPQHF

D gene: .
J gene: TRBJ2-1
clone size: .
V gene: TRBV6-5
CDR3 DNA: TGTGCCAGCAGTCACTCGACTTCTCGTCCTTACAATGAGCAGTTCTTC
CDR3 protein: CASSHSTSRPYNEQFF

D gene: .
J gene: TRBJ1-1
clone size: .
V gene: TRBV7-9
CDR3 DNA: TGTGCCAGCAGCTTAGGTCGGGGATTGAACACTGAAGCTTTCTTT
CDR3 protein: CASSLGRGLNTEAFF

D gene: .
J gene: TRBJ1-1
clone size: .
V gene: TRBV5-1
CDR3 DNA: TGCGCCAGCAGCTTGGCCGGGTCGGCTGAAGCTTTCTTT
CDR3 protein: CASSLAGSAEAFF

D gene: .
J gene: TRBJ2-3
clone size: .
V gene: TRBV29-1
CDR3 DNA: TGCAGCGGGGGGGGGGCGGGATGGGGTAGCACAGATACGCAGTATTTT
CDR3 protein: CSGGGAGWGSTDTQYF

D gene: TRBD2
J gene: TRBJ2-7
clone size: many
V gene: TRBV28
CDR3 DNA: TGTGCCAGCAACCAAAGCGGGGGTGGGACTTTCGAGCAGTACTTC
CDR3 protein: CASNQSGGGTFEQYF

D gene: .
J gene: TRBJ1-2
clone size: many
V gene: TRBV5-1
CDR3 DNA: TGCGCCAGCACTCTCCGGGACTCCAGACTGGGTGGCTACACCTTC
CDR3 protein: CASTLRDSRLGGYTF

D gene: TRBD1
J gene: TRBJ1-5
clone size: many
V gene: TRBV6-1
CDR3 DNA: TGTGCCAGCAGTGAGACGGACAGGACTAATCAGCCCCAGCATTTT
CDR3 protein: CASSETDRTNQPQHF

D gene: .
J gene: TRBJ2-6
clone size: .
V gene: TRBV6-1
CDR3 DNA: TGTGCCAGCAGTGAAAGCCCGCCCGGGTATGGGGCCAACGTCCTGACTTTC
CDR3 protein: CASSESPPGYGANVLTF

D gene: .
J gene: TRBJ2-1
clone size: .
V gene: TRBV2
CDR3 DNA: TGTGCCAGCAGTGAATCAGGGGGGCCATCCTACAATGAGCAGTTCTTC
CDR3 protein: CASSESGGPSYNEQFF

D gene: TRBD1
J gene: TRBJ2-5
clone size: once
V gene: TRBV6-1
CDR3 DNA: TGTGCCAGCAGTGAAACCGTTACAGGGGTAGAGACCCAGTACTTC
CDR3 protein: CASSETVTGVETQYF

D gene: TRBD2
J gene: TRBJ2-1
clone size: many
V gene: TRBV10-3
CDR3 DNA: TGTGCCATCAGTGAGTTGGTGGAAGCGGGAGTGGTGAAGGGCAATGAGCAGTTCTTC
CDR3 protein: CAISELVEAGVVKGNEQFF

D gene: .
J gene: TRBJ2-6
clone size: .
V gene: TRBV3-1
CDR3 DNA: TGTGCCAGCAGCCAAGCCTCCGGGGGGGCCAACGTCCTGACTTTC
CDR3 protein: CASSQASGGANVLTF

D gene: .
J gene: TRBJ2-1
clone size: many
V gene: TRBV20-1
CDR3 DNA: TGCAGTGCCACCTACAATGAGCAGTTCTTC
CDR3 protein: CSATYNEQFF

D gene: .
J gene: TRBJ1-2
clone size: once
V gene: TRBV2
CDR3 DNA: TGTGCCAGCTCACCGGGTGGCTACACCTTC
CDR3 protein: CASSPGGYTF

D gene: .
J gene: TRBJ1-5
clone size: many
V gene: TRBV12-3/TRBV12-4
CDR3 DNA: TGTGCCAGCACCTGGATTGGGCAGCCCCAGCATTTT
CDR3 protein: CASTWIGQPQHF

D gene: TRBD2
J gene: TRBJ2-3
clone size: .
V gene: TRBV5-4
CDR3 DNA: TGTGCCAGCAACTCTGGATCAAGCGGGGGTAGCACAGATACGCAGTATTTT
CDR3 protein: CASNSGSSGGSTDTQYF

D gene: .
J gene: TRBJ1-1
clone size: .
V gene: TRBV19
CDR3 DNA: TGTGCCGGTAGTATGAATAGAGGGGTGACTGAAGCCTTCTTT
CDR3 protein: CAGSMNRGVTEAFF

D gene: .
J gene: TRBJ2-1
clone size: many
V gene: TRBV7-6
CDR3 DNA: TGTGCCAGCAGCGTTAGCGGAGGATTCTCCTACAATGAGCAGTTCTTC
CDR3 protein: CASSVSGGFSYNEQFF

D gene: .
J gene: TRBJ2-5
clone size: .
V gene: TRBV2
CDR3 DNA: TGTGCTAGCAGAGGGCCCGGGTACCAAGAGGCCCAGTACTTC
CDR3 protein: CASRGPGYQEAQYF

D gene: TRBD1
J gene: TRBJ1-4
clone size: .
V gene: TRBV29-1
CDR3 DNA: TGCAGCGTTGAAGATCGACAGGGGCGTTATGAAAAGCTGTTTTTT
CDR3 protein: CSVEDRQGRYEKLFF

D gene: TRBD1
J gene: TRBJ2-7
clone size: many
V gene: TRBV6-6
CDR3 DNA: TGTGCCAGCAGCATCCTCAAAGAAGGGACAGGCATTCGGTACTTC
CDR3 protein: CASSILKEGTGIRYF

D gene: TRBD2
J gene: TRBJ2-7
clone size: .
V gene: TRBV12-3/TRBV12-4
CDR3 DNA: TGTGCCAGCAGTTTCTACCGTAGGGGACTAGCGGGAGAAGGGAGATACGAGCAGTACTTC
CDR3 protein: CASSFYRRGLAGEGRYEQYF

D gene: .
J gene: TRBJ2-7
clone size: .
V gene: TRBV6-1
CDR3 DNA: TGCGCCAGCAGCTCGGGACTCTCAGGGGTCTACGAGCAGTACTTC
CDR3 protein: CASSSGLSGVYEQYF

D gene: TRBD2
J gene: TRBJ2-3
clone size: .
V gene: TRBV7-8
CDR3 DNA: TGTGCCAGCAGCATGCCCGGGACTAGCGGGGGGGGAGATACGCAGTATTTT
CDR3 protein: CASSMPGTSGGGDTQYF

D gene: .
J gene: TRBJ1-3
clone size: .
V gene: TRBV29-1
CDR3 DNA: TGCAGCGTTGAAGACCCGGGGGCTGGAAACACCATATATTTT
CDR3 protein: CSVEDPGAGNTIYF

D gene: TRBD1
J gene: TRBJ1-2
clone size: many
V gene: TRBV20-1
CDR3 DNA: TGCAGTGCTGTACAGGGGACGGACTATGGCTACACCTTC
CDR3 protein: CSAVQGTDYGYTF

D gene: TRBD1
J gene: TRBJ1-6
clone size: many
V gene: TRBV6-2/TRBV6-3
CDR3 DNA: TGTGCCAGCAGCCGGGTGACAGGGGGTGGAAATTCACCCCTCCACTTT
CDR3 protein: CASSRVTGGGNSPLHF

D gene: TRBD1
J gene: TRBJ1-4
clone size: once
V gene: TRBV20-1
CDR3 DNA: TGCAGTGCTAGACCTGGGTCAGGGGGCAGAATCGAAAAACTGTTTTTT
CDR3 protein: CSARPGSGGRIEKLFF

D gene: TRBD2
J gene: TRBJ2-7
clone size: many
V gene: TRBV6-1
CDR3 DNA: TGTGCCAGTAGTGCAAGGACTAGCGGGTGGGACGAGCAGTACTTC
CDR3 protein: CASSARTSGWDEQYF

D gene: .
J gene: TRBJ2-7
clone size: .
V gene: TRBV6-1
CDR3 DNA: TGTGCCAGCAGGCAACTGTTATCGGCAGCCTACGAGCAGTACTTC
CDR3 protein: CASRQLLSAAYEQYF

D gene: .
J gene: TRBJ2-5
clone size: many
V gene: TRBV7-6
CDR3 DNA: TGTGCCAGCAGCTTAGTCGAGGGGGCGGGGGGCGGTCAAGAGACCCAGTACTTC
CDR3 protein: CASSLVEGAGGGQETQYF

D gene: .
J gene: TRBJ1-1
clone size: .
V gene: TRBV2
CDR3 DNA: TGTGCCAGCAGGGGGGAGGGGTTGAGGGAAGCTTTCTTT
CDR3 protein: CASRGEGLREAFF

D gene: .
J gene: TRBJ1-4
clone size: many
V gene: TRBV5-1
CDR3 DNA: TGCGCCAGCAGCCAGACAGGCGCAACTAATGAAAAACTGTTTTTT
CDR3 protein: CASSQTGATNEKLFF

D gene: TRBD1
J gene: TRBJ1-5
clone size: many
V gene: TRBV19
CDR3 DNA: TGTGCCAGTAGCCAGGGGTGGGGACAGCTCAATCAGCCCCAGCATTTT
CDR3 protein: CASSQGWGQLNQPQHF

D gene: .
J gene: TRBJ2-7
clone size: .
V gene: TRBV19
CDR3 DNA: TGTGCCAGTAGTGTGGTAATAGGGGGTGGCGAGCAGTACTTC
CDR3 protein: CASSVVIGGGEQYF

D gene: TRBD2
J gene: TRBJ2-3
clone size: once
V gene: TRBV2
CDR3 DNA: TGTGCCAGCAGCACAAGCGGGGGGGCAGATACGCAGTATTTT
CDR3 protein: CASSTSGGADTQYF

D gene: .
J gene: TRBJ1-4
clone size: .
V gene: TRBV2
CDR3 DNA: TGTGCCAGCAGTGAATGGGAAAAACTGTTTTTT
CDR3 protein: CASSEWEKLFF

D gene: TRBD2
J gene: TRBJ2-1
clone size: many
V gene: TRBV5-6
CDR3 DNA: TGTGCCAGCAGCTTGCCGGGACTAGCGGGAGGCAATGAGCAGTTCTTC
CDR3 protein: CASSLPGLAGGNEQFF

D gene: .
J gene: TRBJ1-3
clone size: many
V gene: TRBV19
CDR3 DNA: TGTGCCAGTAGTATAGATCTATCAGGCTTTTCAGGAAACACCATATATTTT
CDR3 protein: CASSIDLSGFSGNTIYF

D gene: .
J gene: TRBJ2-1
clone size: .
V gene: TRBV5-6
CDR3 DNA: TGTGCCAGCAGCTTGGCGCCAGCGACCTACAATGAGCAGTTCTTC
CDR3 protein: CASSLAPATYNEQFF